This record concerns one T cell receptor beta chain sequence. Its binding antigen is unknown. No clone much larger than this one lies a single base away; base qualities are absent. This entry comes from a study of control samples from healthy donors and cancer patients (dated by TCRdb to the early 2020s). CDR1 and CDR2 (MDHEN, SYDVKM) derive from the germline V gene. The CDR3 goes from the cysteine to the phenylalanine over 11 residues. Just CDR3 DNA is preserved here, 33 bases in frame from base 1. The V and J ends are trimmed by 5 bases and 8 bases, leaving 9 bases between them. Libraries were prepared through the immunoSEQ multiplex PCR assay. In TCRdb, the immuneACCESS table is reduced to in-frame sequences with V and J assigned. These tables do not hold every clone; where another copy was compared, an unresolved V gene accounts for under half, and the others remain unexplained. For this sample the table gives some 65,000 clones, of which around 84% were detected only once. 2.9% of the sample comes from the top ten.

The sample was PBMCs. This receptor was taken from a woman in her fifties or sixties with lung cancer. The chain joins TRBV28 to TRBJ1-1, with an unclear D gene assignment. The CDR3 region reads CASSPGFEAFF. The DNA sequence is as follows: TGTGCCAGCAGTCCCGGGTTCGAAGCTTTCTTT.